Below, 11 T cell receptor beta chains from the same sample are listed, as sequenced in a study of T cells in Graves' hyperthyroidism and ophthalmopathy. Amplified regions were TCR beta CDR3 sequences from RNA transcripts. First-round RT-PCR targeting the TCR CDR3 was performed with the HTBI primer set. TCRdb redid the calling of the multiplex PCR reads with MiXCR, one entry per CDR3 protein. This table holds more than 650,000 distinct CDR3 sequences, 13% to 15% found once. The sequencing input was blood. These TCRs come from a woman aged 18-29 years with Graves' hyperthyroidism.

The table lists this clonotype with many counts. The chain links TRBV11-3 to TRBJ2-1; TRBD2 might be the D (8 bases). Germline lookup yields CDR1 SGHNT and CDR2 YENEEA. The CDR3 extends over 19 amino acids. V lost 2 bases and J 1 base, leaving 21 bases between the germline ends. The DNA for the CDR3 is TGTGCCAGCAGCTTAAGGGGGCGGAGCGGGAGTCAATCCTACAATGAGCAGTTCTTC. Protein product: CASSLRGRSGSQSYNEQFF.

This clonotype was counted between two and nine times. The CDR3 nucleotides are TGTGCCAGTAGTACCGTCGGACGGTTCCGCGAGCAGTACTTC. Its translation is CASSTVGRFREQYF. V and J are TRBV19 and TRBJ2-7; D unclear. This CDR3 is 14 amino acids long. The ends were cut back, 4 bases at V and 6 bases at J, with 16 bases in the middle. Germline V gene data show CDR1 as LNHDA and CDR2 as SQIVND (reference sequence).

V is TRBV7-9 and J is TRBJ2-3; possibly TRBD2 for D (6 bases). There are 16 residues in the CDR3. Trimming removed 4 bases at V and 1 base at J, with 15 bases between. Germline values: CDR1 SEHNR, CDR2 FQNEAQ (reference sequence). The CDR3 spells CASSSYSGYRTDTQYF. For the CDR3, the DNA is TGTGCCAGCAGCTCGTATAGCGGATACCGCACAGATACGCAGTATTTT.

This clonotype has at least ten counts. The gene calls are TRBV14 and TRBJ1-2, with 7 bases that match TRBD1. V gave up 4 bases and J gave up 0 bases; unmatched junction bases: 5. CDR3 length equals 15 residues. The germline CDR1 and CDR2 sequences are SGHDN and FVKESK. CDR3 sequence reads: CASSRTGTANYGYTF. The CDR3 nucleotides are TGTGCCAGCAGCCGGACTGGGACAGCTAACTATGGCTACACCTTC.

This clonotype was detected many times. The J gene is TRBJ2-1, the V gene TRBV28, with TRBD2 matching 7 bases. Germline V gene sequence: CDR1 MDHEN, CDR2 SYDVKM. The CDR3 length is 16 residues. Trimming took 6 bases from V and 4 from J; bases not matched to a gene: 12. The CDR3 bases are TGTGCCAGCAGGGAAGCGGGACCTACTAGATACAATGAGCAGTTCTTC. Protein product: CASREAGPTRYNEQFF.

This chain uses TRBV2 with TRBJ1-1; 7 nucleotides line up with TRBD1. V lost 6 bases to trimming and J lost 3 bases; unmatched junction nucleotides: 7. Germline V gene sequence: CDR1 SNHLY, CDR2 FYNNEI. This CDR3 has 14 residues. CDR3 sequence: CASREGTAYTEAFF. In nucleotides, the CDR3 is TGTGCCAGCAGGGAGGGGACAGCTTACACTGAAGCTTTCTTT.

In its sample, this clonotype was seen many times. This rearrangement joins TRBV12-3 or TRBV12-4 to TRBJ1-1, with D uncertain. This CDR3 region has 13 residues. Trimming took 8 bases from V and 3 from J, leaving 13 bases between them. The DNA of the CDR3 is TGTGCCAGCGCCGCGTATAGAGACACTGAAGCTTTCTTT. This codes for CASAAYRDTEAFF.

This clonotype has only a few counts. The rearrangement joins TRBV11-2 to TRBJ2-3; tentative D call: TRBD1 (5 bases). V was cut by 3 bases and J by 6 bases, with 13 bases left in between. The CDR3 runs to 14 residues. Germline V gene sequence: CDR1 SGHAT, CDR2 FQNNGV. The chain's CDR3 is CASSFGQRQDTQYF. The DNA for the CDR3 is TGTGCCAGCAGCTTCGGTCAGCGACAGGATACGCAGTATTTT.

This clonotype was recorded at least ten times. J is TRBJ2-1 and V is TRBV28; 8 bases fit TRBD2. The CDR3 totals 12 residues. Germline CDR1 and CDR2: MDHEN and SYDVKM. V shed 8 bases and J 6 bases; nucleotides not matched to a gene: 3. The CDR3 DNA sequence: TGTGCCAGCTCGGGGGGGGCCAATGAGCAGTTCTTC. It specifies CASSGGANEQFF.

The V gene is TRBV7-9, the J gene TRBJ2-1; 11 positions agree with TRBD2. The CDR3 loop spans 16 amino acids. Unmatched junction bases numbered 12, after V lost 6 bases and J lost 8 bases. The germline V gene encodes CDR1 SEHNR and CDR2 FQNEAQ (reference sequence). The CDR3 protein is CASSSSGTSGSYEQFF. CDR3 DNA: TGTGCCAGCAGTTCCTCCGGGACTAGCGGTTCCTATGAGCAGTTCTTC. The entire variable domain, with the rest obtained from reference TRBV7-9 and TRBJ2-1, is as follows: DTGVSQNPRHKITKRGQNVTFRCDPISEHNRLYWYRQTLGQGPEFLTYFQNEAQLEKSRLLSDRFSAERPKGSFSTLEIQRTEQGDSAMYLCASSSSGTSGSYEQFFGPGTRLTVL.

Many counts were recorded for this clonotype. The chain uses TRBV6-2 or TRBV6-3 and TRBJ2-7; 10 bases agree with TRBD2. The CDR3 spans 15 residues. The V gene end was trimmed by 6 bases and the J gene end by 5 bases; junction bases not matched to a gene: 10. CDR1 is MNHEY, CDR2 SVGEGT, per germline. The DNA for the CDR3 is TGTGCCAGCAGGCGACTAACTAGCGGGAATAACGAGCAGTACTTC. Translating gives CASRRLTSGNNEQYF.